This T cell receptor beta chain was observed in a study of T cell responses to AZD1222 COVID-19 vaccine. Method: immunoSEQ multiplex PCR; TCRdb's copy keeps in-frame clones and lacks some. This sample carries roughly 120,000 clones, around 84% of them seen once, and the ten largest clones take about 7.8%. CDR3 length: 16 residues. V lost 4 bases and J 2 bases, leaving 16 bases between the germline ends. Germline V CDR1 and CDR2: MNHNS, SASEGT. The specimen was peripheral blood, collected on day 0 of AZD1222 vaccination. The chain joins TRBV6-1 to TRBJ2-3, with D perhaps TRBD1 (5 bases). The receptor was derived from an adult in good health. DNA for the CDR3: TGTGCCAGCAGTGGCTCCGAGACAGTTAACACAGATACGCAGTATTTT. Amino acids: CASSGSETVNTDTQYF.